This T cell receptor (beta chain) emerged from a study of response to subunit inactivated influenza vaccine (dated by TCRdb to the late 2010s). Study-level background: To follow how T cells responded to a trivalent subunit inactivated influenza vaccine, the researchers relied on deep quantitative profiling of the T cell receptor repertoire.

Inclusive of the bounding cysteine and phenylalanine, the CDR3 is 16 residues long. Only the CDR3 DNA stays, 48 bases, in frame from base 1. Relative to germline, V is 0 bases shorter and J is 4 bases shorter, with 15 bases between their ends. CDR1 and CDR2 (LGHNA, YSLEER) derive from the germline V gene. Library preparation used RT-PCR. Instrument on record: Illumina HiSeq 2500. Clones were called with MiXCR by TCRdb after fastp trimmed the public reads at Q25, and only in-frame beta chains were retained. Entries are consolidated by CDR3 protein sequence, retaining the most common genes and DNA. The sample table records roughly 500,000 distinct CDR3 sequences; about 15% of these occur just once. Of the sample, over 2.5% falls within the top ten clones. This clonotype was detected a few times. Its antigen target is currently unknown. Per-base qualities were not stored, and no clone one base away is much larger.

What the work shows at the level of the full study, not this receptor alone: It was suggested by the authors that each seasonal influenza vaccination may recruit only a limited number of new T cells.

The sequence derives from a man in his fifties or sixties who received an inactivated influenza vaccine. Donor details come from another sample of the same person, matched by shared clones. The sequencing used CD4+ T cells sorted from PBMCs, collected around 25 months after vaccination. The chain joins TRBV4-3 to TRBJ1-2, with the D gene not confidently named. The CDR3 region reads CASSQEWDPRGYGYTF. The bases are TGCGCCAGCAGCCAAGAATGGGATCCAAGAGGCTATGGCTACACCTTC.